This TCR beta chain was captured in a study of blood T cells in healthy people across ages. Study information: For every two T cells, template switching captured about one barcoded beta molecule.

Alongside a J-beta primer mix, a sample-barcoded 5' primer served in a second PCR lasting about 7 to 11 cycles. Each cDNA molecule, via a template-switch adaptor with 12 random nucleotides, was tagged. TCRdb independently ran MiXCR on the 5' RACE reads; one entry per CDR3 protein. The data show around 280,000 distinct CDR3 sequences, 25% to 30% seen once. Points on this clonotype: The antigen is unknown.

The V gene's germline CDR1 is LGHDT and CDR2 YNNKEL (reference sequence). CDR3 length: 15 residues. V trimming: 1 base; J trimming: 4 bases; junction bases outside the gene matches: 5. Study results and caveats: Unsorted PBMCs prevented conclusive naive versus antigen-experienced comparison.

This clonotype originated in a woman between 65 and 79 years old in good health. The V and J genes are TRBV3-1 and TRBJ2-3, with 7 positions matching TRBD2. The specimen sequenced was blood. The CDR3 sequence is CASSQGLAASDTQYF. The CDR3 DNA sequence: TGTGCCAGCAGCCAAGGTCTAGCGGCCTCAGATACGCAGTATTTT.